This T cell receptor (beta chain) appears in the sequencing data of a study of blood T cell repertoires in COVID-19. Overall study context: Donors in the United States, Italy and Spain gave samples during acute or convalescent COVID-19.

V was shortened by 4 bases and J by 2 bases, with 15 bases between the two germline ends. CDR1 is SGHVS and CDR2 is FQNEAQ in the germline V gene. The CDR3 is 16 residues long. Original analysis: Quantification of nucleated cells was approximated via reference gene primer amplification. TCRdb's copy holds only in-frame clones and misses some; the assay was immunoSEQ multiplex PCR. That table is the source of V, J and clone size, and D and trimming were worked out from the DNA. The table records approximately 60,000 clones, around four fifths of them present only once. This TCR was recovered from a woman aged 80 or older with active or convalescent COVID-19. The V and J genes are TRBV7-8 and TRBJ1-3, with D perhaps matching TRBD1 (6 bases). Input material: peripheral blood. The CDR3 DNA follows: TGTGCCAGCAGCTCCCGGACAGTCAGGACTGGAAACACCATATATTTT. It codes for CASSSRTVRTGNTIYF.